This T cell receptor beta chain was retrieved from a study of T cells in Graves' hyperthyroidism and ophthalmopathy. This clonotype was picked up many times. Template material for amplifying TCR beta CDR3 regions consisted of RNA transcripts. TCR CDR3 underwent first-round RT-PCR with the HTBI primer set. TCRdb reprocessed the multiplex PCR reads with MiXCR, giving one entry per CDR3 protein. The profile shows some 420,000 distinct CDR3 sequences, roughly an eighth of them singletons. The CDR3 sequence is 14 residues long. V lost 5 bases, J lost 10 bases, and 20 bases lay in between. Per germline, CDR1 SGHVS and CDR2 FNYEAQ.

Input material: blood. This sequence joins TRBV7-6 and TRBJ1-1; possibly TRBD1 for D (5 bases). This TCR was recovered from a woman between 18 and 30 years old with Graves' hyperthyroidism. The CDR3 coding sequence is TGTGCCAGCAGCGGCCGAATGCCCGTGGGGCGAGCTTTCTTT. Translated: CASSGRMPVGRAFF.